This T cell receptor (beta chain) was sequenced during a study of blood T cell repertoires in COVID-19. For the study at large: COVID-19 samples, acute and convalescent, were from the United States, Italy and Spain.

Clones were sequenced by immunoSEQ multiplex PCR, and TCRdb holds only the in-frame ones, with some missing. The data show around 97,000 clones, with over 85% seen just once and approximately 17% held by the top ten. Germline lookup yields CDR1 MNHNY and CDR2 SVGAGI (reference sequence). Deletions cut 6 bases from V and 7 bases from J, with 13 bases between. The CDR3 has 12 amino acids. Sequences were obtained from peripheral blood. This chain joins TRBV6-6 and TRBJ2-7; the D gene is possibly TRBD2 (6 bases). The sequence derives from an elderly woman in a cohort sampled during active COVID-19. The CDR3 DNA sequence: TGTGCCAGCAGGCGGGACTCACGGGAGCAGTACTTC. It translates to CASRRDSREQYF.